One and the same sample provided the 25 T cell receptor beta chains below, sequenced in a study of blood T cells in healthy people across ages. Combining a sample-barcoded 5' primer with a J-beta primer mix, a second PCR ran for roughly 7 to 11 cycles. MiXCR, run by TCRdb on the 5' RACE reads, gives a single entry per CDR3 protein. Here the sample spans hundreds of thousands of distinct CDR3 sequences, approximately 24% being singletons. This same sample was also part of a study on T cells of mothers and their children.

The sequenced sample was blood. All receptors derive from a boy aged 10-17 years in good health.

This clonotype was counted between two and nine times. A junction boundary mismatches the germline segment, possibly from a read error. The chain recombines TRBV20-1 with TRBJ2-5; possibly TRBD2 for D (5 bases). Matching the DNA end better, TRBJ2-7 makes the J call doubtful. Germline CDR1 reads DFQATT; CDR2 reads SNEGSKA (reference sequence). The CDR3 totals 14 residues. CDR3 loop: CSAGEDFLSYEQYF. DNA for the CDR3: TGCAGTGCTGGAGAGGACTTTCTCTCCTACGAGCAGTACTTC.

This clonotype was recorded a few times. The gene calls are TRBV12-3 or TRBV12-4 and TRBJ2-4; D possibly corresponds to TRBD2 (6 bases). The CDR3 has 14 residues. Trimming removed 5 bases at V and 8 bases at J, with 16 bases between. The CDR3, as DNA: TGTGCCAGCAGTCTCTCGCAGCGCGGGGACATTCAGTACTTC. Encoded protein: CASSLSQRGDIQYF.

Comments on this clonotype: One junction end disagrees with the germline gene, perhaps due to a read error. This chain joins TRBV5-1 and TRBJ1-3, with 7 bases aligning to TRBD1. Germline V lookup: CDR1 SGHRS, CDR2 YFSETQ. The CDR3 has 16 amino acids. The DNA for the CDR3 is TGCGCCAGCAGCACATCCGGGACAGCATCTGGAAGCACCATATATTTT. Amino acid sequence: CASSTSGTASGSTIYF.

Here the CDR3 reads CATSDPGVSETQYF. The DNA for the CDR3 is TGTGCCACCAGTGATCCGGGGGTCTCAGAGACCCAGTACTTC. The chain employs TRBV24-1 and TRBJ2-5; possible D gene TRBD2, 6 bases. V dropped 3 bases and J dropped 4 bases, with 11 bases sitting between them. CDR1 and CDR2 (germline): KGHDR, SFDVKD. CDR3 length equals 14 residues.

J is TRBJ2-1 and V is TRBV20-1; 7 bases align to TRBD2. The CDR3 length is 14 residues. CDR1 is DFQATT and CDR2 is SNEGSKA in the germline V gene (reference sequence). Unmatched junction bases numbered 5, after V lost 2 bases and J lost 4 bases. The CDR3 loop is CSARTLAAYNEQFF. The CDR3 DNA sequence: TGCAGTGCTAGAACGCTAGCGGCGTACAATGAGCAGTTCTTC.

V gene TRBV10-3 combines with J gene TRBJ2-5, with unresolved D. This CDR3 has 13 residues. Germline V gene sequence: CDR1 ENHRY, CDR2 SYGVKD. V lost 4 bases and J 1 base, leaving 7 bases between the germline ends. In DNA form, the CDR3 reads TGTGCCATCAGTGGACTGGGCCAAGAGACCCAGTACTTC. Protein product: CAISGLGQETQYF.

There are a few counts of this clonotype. The chain has TRBV4-1 and TRBJ1-1; D is ambiguous. CDR3 length: 14 amino acids. Trimming removed 2 bases at V and 4 bases at J, with 11 bases between. Looked up from germline, CDR1 is MGHRA and CDR2 is YSYEKL. CDR3 bases: TGCGCCAGCAGCCAACCCGGGAAGAGCACTGAAGCTTTCTTT. Translation gives CASSQPGKSTEAFF.

The chain carries TRBV11-2 and TRBJ2-7; D uncertain. Germline V lookup: CDR1 SGHAT, CDR2 FQNNGV. The CDR3 runs 13 residues. Trimming shortened V by 6 bases and J by 1 base, and 10 bases separated the two germline ends. In DNA form, the CDR3 reads TGTGCCAGCAGTCTTATCCTTTCCTACGAGCAGTACTTC. It translates to CASSLILSYEQYF.

The genes are TRBV20-1 and TRBJ2-5; D unclear. The CDR3 consists of 13 residues. Germline V lookup: CDR1 DFQATT, CDR2 SNEGSKA (reference sequence). The V gene lost 7 bases and the J gene lost 1 base, with 13 bases spanning the gap. This CDR3 reads CSVSTVFQETQYF. The CDR3 DNA follows: TGCAGTGTTTCAACAGTATTCCAAGAGACCCAGTACTTC.

This clonotype was detected only a few times. This chain uses TRBV23-1 with TRBJ1-1; no definite D call. TRBV23-1 is an ORF, with its function uncertain. V was clipped by 3 bases and J by 3 bases, with 14 bases between them. The CDR3 totals 15 residues. The CDR3 DNA sequence: TGCGCCAGCAGTCATTGGGGAGAAACTTACACTGAAGCTTTCTTT. This translates into CASSHWGETYTEAFF.

This clonotype was picked up a small number of times. V usage is TRBV7-2 and J usage is TRBJ2-4; 7 bases are shared with TRBD1. With V trimmed by 5 bases and J by 8 bases, 12 bases remained unmatched. CDR1 and CDR2 from the germline V gene are SGHTA and FQGNSA. There are 15 residues in the CDR3. The CDR3 loop reads CASSQGVRSMDIQYF. The CDR3 bases are TGTGCCAGCAGCCAGGGGGTTAGATCAATGGACATTCAGTACTTC.

This clonotype was detected only a few times. The V and J genes are TRBV6-6 and TRBJ1-6; D remains ambiguous. The germline V gene has CDR1 MNHNY and CDR2 SVGAGI (reference sequence). Trimming shortened V by 2 bases and J by 7 bases, and 12 bases separated the two germline ends. This CDR3 region has 15 residues. The DNA of the CDR3 is TGTGCCAGCAGTTACCAGCAGGCCTCCAATTCACCCCTCCACTTT. It yields the protein CASSYQQASNSPLHF.

This chain joins TRBV5-5 and TRBJ2-3; 8 nucleotides agree with TRBD1. Germline CDR1 is SGHKS and CDR2 is YYEKEE (reference sequence). J lost 0 bases, V lost 4 bases, and 10 bases had no gene match. This CDR3 has 17 amino acids. Written as DNA, the CDR3 is TGTGCCAGCAGCCGGGGCCGGACAGGGACCAGCACAGATACGCAGTATTTT. It translates to CASSRGRTGTSTDTQYF. The variable domain in full, with the rest retrieved from reference TRBV5-5 and TRBJ2-3, is DAGVTQSPTHLIKTRGQQVTLRCSPISGHKSVSWYQQVLGQGPQFIFQYYEKEERGRGNFPDRFSARQFPNYSSELNVNALLLGDSALYLCASSRGRTGTSTDTQYFGPGTRLTVL.

The table lists this clonotype with a few counts. This chain connects TRBV20-1 to TRBJ2-5; 7 bases are shared with TRBD2. CDR1 is DFQATT and CDR2 is SNEGSKA in the germline V gene (reference sequence). V lost 6 bases, J lost 3 bases, and 10 bases stayed unmatched. This CDR3 has 14 residues. The CDR3 bases are TGCAGTGCCCTCACCCCGGGGGGAAAAGAGACCCAGTACTTC. Its protein is CSALTPGGKETQYF.

This clonotype was detected only once. CDR3 amino acids: CASRPFGSGTGKETQYF. The DNA of the CDR3 is TGTGCCAGTAGGCCTTTCGGATCCGGGACAGGGAAGGAGACCCAGTACTTC. J is TRBJ2-5 and V is TRBV19; TRBD1 matches at 9 bases. Unmatched junction bases numbered 16, after V lost 6 bases and J lost 5 bases. Germline loops: CDR1 LNHDA, CDR2 SQIVND (reference sequence). This CDR3 spans 17 amino acids.

This clonotype was detected only a few times. This chain uses TRBV9 with TRBJ2-7, with D maybe TRBD1 (7 bases). With the DNA end fitting TRBJ2-5 better, the J assignment may be wrong. Germline V gives CDR1 SGDLS, CDR2 YYNGEE. The CDR3 sequence is 14 residues long. The CDR3 is CASSVTQGGETQYF. In DNA, the CDR3 is TGTGCCAGCAGCGTGACCCAGGGGGGCGAGACCCAGTACTTC.

The J gene is TRBJ2-5, the V gene TRBV5-1; no clear D gene. V lost 5 bases and J lost 5, with 13 bases in between. Germline V gene data show CDR1 as SGHRS and CDR2 as YFSETQ. This CDR3 spans 13 amino acids. CDR3: CASSSGSRETQYF. The DNA for the CDR3 is TGCGCCAGCAGTTCGGGCTCGAGGGAGACCCAGTACTTC.

The rearrangement joins TRBV7-9 to TRBJ1-6, with no clear D. Germline CDR1 is SEHNR and CDR2 is FQNEAQ (reference sequence). The CDR3 has 16 amino acids. V lost 6 bases, J lost 7 bases, and 19 bases lay in between. CDR3 residues: CASSQGALRLNSPLHF. CDR3 coding DNA: TGTGCCAGCAGTCAAGGAGCGCTCAGGTTGAATTCACCCCTCCACTTT.

This chain connects TRBV7-9 to TRBJ1-2; the match to TRBD1 covers 7 bases. Germline assignment: CDR1 SEHNR and CDR2 FQNEAQ (reference sequence). V lost 5 bases and J lost 5; bases outside the gene matches: 5. CDR3 length equals 13 residues. The CDR3 DNA reads TGTGCCAGCAGCCGCGGACAGGAATATGGCTACACCTTC. It is translated as CASSRGQEYGYTF.

This clonotype was seen only a few times. The V call is TRBV7-9, the J call TRBJ2-1; the D gene is possibly TRBD2 (5 bases). There are 17 residues in the CDR3. Per germline, CDR1 SEHNR and CDR2 FQNEAQ (reference sequence). The V and J ends lost 4 bases and 1 base respectively, with 17 bases between them. CDR3 amino acids: CASSSRGRGESYNEQFF. The CDR3 region has the DNA TGTGCCAGCAGCTCTAGAGGGCGAGGAGAGTCCTACAATGAGCAGTTCTTC.

The chain employs TRBV5-1 and TRBJ2-7; 9 bases agree with TRBD1. The length of the CDR3 is 16 residues. V was pared by 4 bases and J by 1 base, with 9 bases of the junction left unmatched. Germline CDR1 is SGHRS and CDR2 is YFSETQ. The CDR3 region has the DNA TGCGCCAGCAGCATTTTACAGGGGGCGAAATCCTACGAGCAGTACTTC. This codes for CASSILQGAKSYEQYF.

The chain carries TRBV10-2 and TRBJ2-5; D is unresolved. The CDR3 contains 11 residues. Trimming cost V 2 bases and J 6 bases, with 4 bases left between them. Germline V gene data show CDR1 as WSHSY and CDR2 as SAAADI. The CDR3 bases are TGCGCCAGCAGTGAGAAGCAGACCCAGTACTTC. This translates into CASSEKQTQYF.

This clonotype was seen only a few times. This rearrangement joins TRBV7-9 to TRBJ1-1; D possibly corresponds to TRBD1 (5 bases). Germline-derived CDR1 and CDR2 are SEHNR and FQNEAQ (reference sequence). The CDR3 is 16 amino acids. Trimming stripped 5 bases from V and 4 bases from J, with 20 bases between. The DNA of the CDR3 is TGTGCCAGCAGCCCCTTCGTGGGGACGGAGAGCACTGAAGCTTTCTTT. Translation: CASSPFVGTESTEAFF. Full variable domain (rest looked up from reference TRBV7-9 and TRBJ1-1): DTGVSQNPRHKITKRGQNVTFRCDPISEHNRLYWYRQTLGQGPEFLTYFQNEAQLEKSRLLSDRFSAERPKGSFSTLEIQRTEQGDSAMYLCASSPFVGTESTEAFFGQGTRLTVV.

This clonotype was detected once. This sequence joins TRBV9 and TRBJ2-7, with a possible D match to TRBD2 (6 bases). Per the germline V gene, CDR1 is SGDLS and CDR2 is YYNGEE. The V end lost 3 bases, the J end lost 2 bases, and 15 bases lay between the germline ends. CDR3 length: 15 residues. The CDR3 is CASSAAAGLTYEQYF. For the CDR3, the DNA is TGTGCCAGCAGCGCAGCCGCGGGATTAACCTACGAGCAGTACTTC.

A few counts support this clonotype. The CDR3 protein is CASSLSDSGPYGYTF. The CDR3 nucleotides read TGTGCCAGCAGTTTATCGGATTCAGGGCCGTATGGCTACACCTTC. The chain links TRBV27 to TRBJ1-2; D might be TRBD1 (5 bases). The CDR3 contains 15 residues. Looked up from germline, CDR1 is MNHEY and CDR2 is SMNVEV (reference sequence). V lost 0 bases and J lost 5, with 13 bases in between.